These 20 T cell receptor beta chains originate from one sample sequenced in a study of vaccination effects on CD4 cells after COVID-19. The table came from immunoSEQ multiplex PCR; TCRdb's copy has only in-frame clones and leaves some out. The table has approximately 47,000 clones, about 75% seen once. Following an approximately 9-day culture, CD4+ T cells were purified. These receptors have no identified antigens. The input for sequencing was CD4+ T cells from PBMCs cultured without peptide, taken before COVID-19 vaccination. Every receptor here comes from a human donor who had a prior SARS-CoV-2 infection.

V and J are TRBV7-2 and TRBJ2-3, with TRBD2 matching over 7 bases. This CDR3 comprises 16 residues. Per germline, CDR1 SGHTA and CDR2 FQGNSA. The trim removed 1 base at V and 0 bases at J, leaving 4 bases unmatched. The CDR3 DNA reads TGTGCCAGCAGCTTAGGACTAGCCGCTAGCACAGATACGCAGTATTTT. Protein sequence: CASSLGLAASTDTQYF.

This clone has only a few counts. The chain carries TRBV27 and TRBJ1-3, with 10 bases matching TRBD1. CDR1 MNHEY and CDR2 SMNVEV come from the germline V gene (reference sequence). This CDR3 has 16 amino acids. V shed 5 bases and J 3 bases; nucleotides not matched to a gene: 7. For the CDR3, the DNA is TGTGCCAGCAGTACCCGACAGGGGGCGAGTGGAAACACCATATATTTT. It translates to CASSTRQGASGNTIYF.

This clone was seen once. CDR3 residues: CASSLPEWSSGGHSSQETQYF. Here the CDR3 DNA reads TGCGCCAGCAGCTTGCCCGAATGGTCTAGCGGGGGGCATAGTTCCCAAGAGACCCAGTACTTC. This rearrangement joins TRBV5-1 to TRBJ2-5; 11 nucleotides agree with TRBD2. The CDR3 is made up of 21 amino acids. Germline V gene sequence: CDR1 SGHRS, CDR2 YFSETQ. Trimming took 1 base from V and 1 from J; bases not matched to a gene: 18.

This clone occurred a few times. V usage is TRBV5-1 and J usage is TRBJ1-5; 8 nucleotides agree with TRBD1. After removal of 4 bases from V and 5 bases from J, the junction contained 5 bases not matched to a gene. The V gene's germline CDR1 is SGHRS and CDR2 YFSETQ. This CDR3 region has 14 residues. CDR3 loop: CASSPDRGDQPQHF. The CDR3 DNA reads as TGCGCCAGCAGCCCAGACAGGGGCGATCAGCCCCAGCATTTT. The whole variable domain, filled in from reference TRBV5-1 and TRBJ1-5, reads KAGVTQTPRYLIKTRGQQVTLSCSPISGHRSVSWYQQTPGQGLQFLFEYFSETQRNKGNFPGRFSGRQFSNSRSEMNVSTLELGDSALYLCASSPDRGDQPQHFGDGTRLSIL.

Regarding this clone: The same CDR3 also results from other DNA sequences found in this sample. The rearrangement joins TRBV7-3 to TRBJ1-1; the D gene is possibly TRBD1 (5 bases). CDR1 is SGHTA and CDR2 is FQGTGA in the germline V gene. Trimming left V 1 base short and J 7 bases short, with 10 bases between. The CDR3 covers 13 residues. This CDR3 is CASSLRGGGEAFF. CDR3 coding DNA: TGTGCCAGCAGCTTAAGGGGTGGGGGTGAAGCTTTCTTT.

The genes are TRBV10-3 and TRBJ2-5; weak D call: TRBD2 (5 bases). This CDR3 has 14 amino acids. The V end was cut by 0 bases, the J end by 4 bases, with 9 bases between. Germline-derived CDR1 and CDR2 are ENHRY and SYGVKD. CDR3 loop: CAISESIGRETQYF. CDR3 nucleotide sequence: TGTGCCATCAGTGAGTCGATAGGGAGAGAGACCCAGTACTTC.

V and J are TRBV19 and TRBJ2-2, with D perhaps matching TRBD1 or TRBD2 (5 bases each). V was trimmed by 6 bases and J by 0 bases, leaving 11 bases between them. The CDR3 runs to 15 residues. Germline CDR1 is LNHDA and CDR2 is SQIVND (reference sequence). The CDR3, as DNA: TGTGCCAGTAGCCCGGGACGGTCGAACACCGGGGAGCTGTTTTTT. This translates into CASSPGRSNTGELFF. Full variable domain (missing parts from reference TRBV19 and TRBJ2-2): DGGITQSPKYLFRKEGQNVTLSCEQNLNHDAMYWYRQDPGQGLRLIYYSQIVNDFQKGDIAEGYSVSREKKESFPLTVTSAQKNPTAFYLCASSPGRSNTGELFFGEGSRLTVL.

The V call is TRBV7-2, the J call TRBJ1-2; tentative D call: TRBD1 (5 bases). V lost 5 bases, J lost 2 bases, and 9 bases lay in between. Per the germline V gene, CDR1 is SGHTA and CDR2 is FQGNSA. The CDR3 is 13 residues long. DNA of the CDR3: TGTGCCAGCAGCCAGACAGACAACTATGGCTACACCTTC. It specifies CASSQTDNYGYTF.

The V call is TRBV9, the J call TRBJ2-1; 8 bases are shared with TRBD2. This CDR3 is built from 15 residues. With V trimmed by 0 bases and J by 7 bases, 6 bases remained unmatched. In germline, CDR1 is SGDLS, CDR2 YYNGEE. The CDR3 coding sequence is TGTGCCAGCAGCGTAGGGACTAGCTGGTCTAATGAGCAGTTCTTC. Translating it yields CASSVGTSWSNEQFF.

V usage is TRBV9 and J usage is TRBJ2-1; 11 positions match TRBD1. Germline CDR1 is SGDLS and CDR2 is YYNGEE. The CDR3 is 15 residues long. V dropped 0 bases and J dropped 8; count of bases not matched to a gene: 4. The CDR3 DNA sequence: TGTGCCAGCAGCGTAGGGGGGACAGGGGGAGATGAGCAGTTCTTC. It codes for CASSVGGTGGDEQFF.

V is TRBV5-5 and J is TRBJ2-2; TRBD1 agrees at 7 bases. The CDR3 contains 19 residues. Trimming cost V 4 bases and J 5 bases; bases outside gene matches: 20. The germline gives CDR1 SGHKS, CDR2 YYEKEE (reference sequence). Here the CDR3 DNA reads TGTGCCAGCAGCCCCTTTGGAACGACAGGGAGTCTGATGACCGGGGAGCTGTTTTTT. Translating it yields CASSPFGTTGSLMTGELFF.

The rearrangement links TRBV7-9 to TRBJ2-1; 7 bases fit TRBD1. V was pared by 5 bases and J by 2 bases, with 6 bases of the junction left unmatched. This CDR3 region has 15 residues. Germline V lookup: CDR1 SEHNR, CDR2 FQNEAQ (reference sequence). The CDR3, as DNA: TGTGCCAGCAGCCCACCCGGGACAGCCTACAATGAGCAGTTCTTC. This codes for CASSPPGTAYNEQFF.

This chain joins TRBV5-1 and TRBJ1-4; D remains ambiguous. The V gene's germline CDR1 is SGHRS and CDR2 YFSETQ. The CDR3 extends over 15 amino acids. V was pared by 1 base and J by 8 bases, with 15 bases between. CDR3 nucleotides: TGCGCCAGCAGCTTGAGCGCCCTACTGGGGGAAAAACTGTTTTTT. Amino acids: CASSLSALLGEKLFF. The full variable domain, completed using reference TRBV5-1 and TRBJ1-4, is KAGVTQTPRYLIKTRGQQVTLSCSPISGHRSVSWYQQTPGQGLQFLFEYFSETQRNKGNFPGRFSGRQFSNSRSEMNVSTLELGDSALYLCASSLSALLGEKLFFGSGTQLSVL.

Concerning this clone: An end of the junction differs from the germline gene, which may be a read error. The rearrangement joins TRBV7-7 to TRBJ2-2; weak D call: TRBD2 (6 bases). CDR1 and CDR2 (germline): SSHAT, FNYEAQ (reference sequence). This CDR3 region has 17 residues. The CDR3 coding sequence is TGTGCTAGCAGCCCACGCTCTAGCGCTGCGAACACCGGGGAGCTGTTTTTT. Translation gives CASSPRSSAANTGELFF.

The chain is built from TRBV3-1 (or the pseudogene TRBV3-2) and TRBJ2-2, with 10 nucleotides matching TRBD1. CDR3 length equals 15 residues. J was trimmed by 5 bases and V by 11 bases; bases with no gene match: 11. Per germline, CDR1 LGHDT and CDR2 YNNKEL (reference sequence). The CDR3 sequence is CASNRGGQGTGELFF. The DNA of the CDR3 is TGTGCCTCTAACAGAGGGGGACAGGGGACCGGGGAGCTGTTTTTT.

The chain employs TRBV19 and TRBJ2-1; D remains unclear. The CDR3 runs to 16 residues. V lost 3 bases and J 0 bases, leaving 12 bases between the germline ends. Germline V gene lookup returns CDR1 LNHDA and CDR2 SQIVND (reference sequence). The CDR3 bases are TGTGCCAGTAGTATTAACCGGGCCTCCTCCTACAATGAGCAGTTCTTC. Protein sequence: CASSINRASSYNEQFF. The complete variable domain, with remaining parts taken from reference TRBV19 and TRBJ2-1, reads DGGITQSPKYLFRKEGQNVTLSCEQNLNHDAMYWYRQDPGQGLRLIYYSQIVNDFQKGDIAEGYSVSREKKESFPLTVTSAQKNPTAFYLCASSINRASSYNEQFFGPGTRLTVL.

J is TRBJ1-2 and V is TRBV6-5, with a tentative D call TRBD1 (6 bases). The CDR3 spans 13 residues. Germline V gene data show CDR1 as MNHEY and CDR2 as SVGAGI. V shed 9 bases and J shed 5 bases, with 16 bases lying between them. The CDR3 reads CASSQGTIYGYTF. As DNA, the CDR3 is TGTGCCAGTTCGCAGGGGACCATATATGGCTACACCTTC.

This sequence joins TRBV20-1 and TRBJ1-1; possible D gene TRBD1, 6 bases. Germline V lookup: CDR1 DFQATT, CDR2 SNEGSKA (reference sequence). Trimming took off 3 bases at V and 3 bases at J, with 14 bases between the two ends. The length of the CDR3 is 14 residues. As DNA, the CDR3 is TGCAGTGCTAGTTTACAGGGATGGGACACTGAAGCTTTCTTT. Translation gives CSASLQGWDTEAFF.

This chain connects TRBV11-2 to TRBJ2-5, with TRBD2 matching 12 bases. CDR3 length: 17 amino acids. Trimming cost V 1 base and J 4 bases; bases outside gene matches: 7. Germline CDR1 SGHAT, CDR2 FQNNGV. The CDR3 loop is CASSLGPLAGGRETQYF. DNA for the CDR3: TGTGCCAGCAGCTTAGGCCCCCTAGCGGGAGGGAGAGAGACCCAGTACTTC. Variable domain in full (rest from reference TRBV11-2 and TRBJ2-5): EAGVAQSPRYKIIEKRQSVAFWCNPISGHATLYWYQQILGQGPKLLIQFQNNGVVDDSQLPKDRFSAERLKGVDSTLKIQPAKLEDSAVYLCASSLGPLAGGRETQYFGPGTRLLVL.

This clone was seen a few times. CDR3 sequence reads: CASRRYSSGANVLTF. The CDR3 coding sequence is TGTGCCAGCAGAAGATACAGCTCTGGGGCCAACGTCCTGACTTTC. This sequence joins TRBV2 and TRBJ2-6, with no clear D. Germline CDR1 reads SNHLY; CDR2 reads FYNNEI. V dropped 6 bases and J dropped 0 bases, with 9 bases sitting between them. This CDR3 region has 15 residues.